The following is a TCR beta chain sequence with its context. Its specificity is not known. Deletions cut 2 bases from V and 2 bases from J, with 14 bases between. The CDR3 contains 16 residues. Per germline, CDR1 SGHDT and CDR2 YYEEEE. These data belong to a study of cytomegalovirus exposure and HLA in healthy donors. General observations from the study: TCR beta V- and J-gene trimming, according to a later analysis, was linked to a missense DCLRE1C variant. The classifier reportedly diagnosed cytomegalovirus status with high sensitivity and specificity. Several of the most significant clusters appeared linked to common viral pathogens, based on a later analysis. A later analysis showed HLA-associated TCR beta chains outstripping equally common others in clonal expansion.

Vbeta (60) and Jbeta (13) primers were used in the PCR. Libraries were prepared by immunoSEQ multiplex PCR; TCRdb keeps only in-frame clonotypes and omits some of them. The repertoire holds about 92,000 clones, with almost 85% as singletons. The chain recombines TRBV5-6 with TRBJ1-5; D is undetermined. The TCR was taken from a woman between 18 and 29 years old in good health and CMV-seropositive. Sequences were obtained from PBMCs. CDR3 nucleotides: TGTGCCAGCAGCTTTGGGTGGGGAGGCGGCAATCAGCCCCAGCATTTT. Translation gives CASSFGWGGGNQPQHF. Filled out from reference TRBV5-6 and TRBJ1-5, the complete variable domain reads DAGVTQSPTHLIKTRGQQVTLRCSPKSGHDTVSWYQQALGQGPQFIFQYYEEEERQRGNFPDRFSGHQFPNYSSELNVNALLLGDSALYLCASSFGWGGGNQPQHFGDGTRLSIL.